A selection of T cell receptor beta chains follows, all from one sample in a study of cytomegalovirus exposure and HLA in healthy donors. This table comes from immunoSEQ multiplex PCR, and its TCRdb copy is limited to in-frame clones, with some not included. Among approximately 260,000 clones listed, around 86% were seen once. Sample: PBMCs. The receptors were gathered from a woman between 25 and 40 years old in good health and CMV-seropositive. The CDR3 runs from the conserved cysteine through the conserved F or W.

>TRBV25-1|TRBJ2-2
CASSEYRGNTGELFF
>TRBV30|TRBJ2-6
CAWRNRGPGANVLTF
>TRBV28|TRBJ1-2
CASSPAGRGYTF
>TRBV29-1|TRBJ2-1
CSVADFSSYNEQFF
>TRBV5-5|TRBJ2-7
CASSLEGLAIWEYF
>TRBV27|TRBJ2-3
CASSHTSAPYISTDTQYF
>TRBV11-3|TRBJ2-5
CASSLDGSSQETQYF
>TRBV23-1|TRBJ1-5
CASSPSGGSQPQHF
>TRBV7-6|TRBJ1-1
CATEEGMNTEAFF
>TRBV10-3|TRBJ2-7
CAISLPAVDEQYF
>TRBV2|TRBJ2-3
CASRAEAWDTQYF
>TRBV5-1|TRBJ1-1
CASSWGTGGTEAFF
>TRBV19|TRBJ2-7
CASSIGQATYEQYF
>TRBV4-1|TRBJ2-7
CASSQHSQGALPGEQYF
>TRBV27|TRBJ2-7
CASSFLRSSSYEQYF
>TRBV5-1|TRBJ2-3
CASSLQTGADTQYF
>TRBV27|TRBJ2-1
CASSPRTGLGQFF
>TRBV19|TRBJ2-7
CASRTLAGGDYEQYF
>TRBV6-5|TRBJ2-3
CASRGGSTDTQYF
>TRBV5-4|TRBJ2-2
CASSPGLAGGLTGELFF
>TRBV6-6|TRBJ1-1
CASSSLEDTEAFF
>TRBV9|TRBJ2-4
CASSDQPGQPNIQYF
>TRBV11-3|TRBJ1-2
CASSSFGQDGYTF
>TRBV15|TRBJ2-7
CATSRDPAGGGGEQYF
>TRBV9|TRBJ2-1
CASSVGSGTYNEQFF
>TRBV5-1|TRBJ2-2
CASSLGAANTGELFF
>TRBV11-2|TRBJ1-4
CASSSEGANEKLFF
>TRBV5-1|TRBJ1-5
CASSTGLPGNQPQHF
>TRBV5-1|TRBJ1-1
CASSLDRGLPEAFF
>TRBV5-1|TRBJ2-2
CASSGLAGGFSGELFF
>TRBV2|TRBJ2-7
CASNAQGYEQYF
>TRBV5-4|TRBJ1-2
CASSLQGSDGYTF
>TRBV19|TRBJ2-7
CASSTPRDRDYEQYF
>TRBV11-3|TRBJ1-1
CASSLDGQGNTEAFF
>TRBV6-5|TRBJ2-5
CASTAPEATRGAQYF
>TRBV7-9|TRBJ2-5
CASSLMGSQETQYF
>TRBV5-5|TRBJ2-1
CASSLVASDNEQFF